The 31 T cell receptor beta chains given below trace back to one sample, sequenced in a study of OX40 agonist ivuxolimab in advanced cancers. Libraries were prepared by immunoSEQ multiplex PCR; TCRdb keeps only in-frame clonotypes and omits some of them. Counted here are approximately 70,000 clones, roughly 92% occurring once; the ten biggest clones make up more than 0.4%. The specimen was CD4+ or CD8+ T cells sorted from blood, collected in a trial of the OX40 agonist ivuxolimab. These receptors were taken from an adult with an advanced solid tumor such as melanoma, head and neck, liver or kidney cancer.

V gene TRBV7-7 combines with J gene TRBJ2-1; TRBD1 is a possible D gene (5 bases). Trimming pared 3 bases from V and 2 bases from J, leaving 11 bases between. Germline V gene sequence: CDR1 SSHAT, CDR2 FNYEAQ (reference sequence). The CDR3 covers 15 residues. The CDR3 DNA reads as TGTGCCAGCAGCTTCGGAGACAGTGCCTACAATGAGCAGTTCTTC. Translated: CASSFGDSAYNEQFF.

The chain carries TRBV6-1 and TRBJ2-3, with 7 bases matching TRBD2. The CDR3 sequence is 16 residues long. Germline-derived CDR1 and CDR2 are MNHNS and SASEGT. Losses at the gene ends were 1 base for V and 3 bases for J; bases not matched to a gene: 7. The DNA of the CDR3 is TGTGCCAGCAGTGAAGGACGCGGGAGTGGGACAGATACGCAGTATTTT. Residues: CASSEGRGSGTDTQYF.

The chain has TRBV10-3 and TRBJ2-1, with unresolved D. This CDR3 spans 11 amino acids. Germline V lookup: CDR1 ENHRY, CDR2 SYGVKD. The V end lost 4 bases, the J end lost 8 bases, and 6 bases lay between the germline ends. The CDR3 sequence is CAISGSHEQFF. The CDR3 DNA sequence: TGTGCCATCAGTGGCTCTCATGAGCAGTTCTTC.

The chain couples TRBV4-1 to TRBJ2-3; D may be TRBD2 (5 bases). V lost 4 bases to trimming and J lost 4 bases, with 12 bases between them. The CDR3 contains 14 residues. Germline loops: CDR1 MGHRA, CDR2 YSYEKL. CDR3 coding DNA: TGCGCCAGCAGCCCGGAAGAAGCGGCAGATACGCAGTATTTT. Encoded protein: CASSPEEAADTQYF.

The chain joins TRBV4-3 to TRBJ2-7; D is tentatively TRBD1 or TRBD2 (5 bases each). Germline CDR1 LGHNA, CDR2 YSLEER. V lost 1 base and J 0 bases, leaving 10 bases between the germline ends. This CDR3 is built from 15 residues. The CDR3 DNA reads as TGCGCCAGCAGCCAAGGGGACCGGAGCTCCTACGAGCAGTACTTC. Its protein product is CASSQGDRSSYEQYF.

The rearrangement joins TRBV18 to TRBJ2-1; possibly TRBD1 for D (6 bases). Germline assignment: CDR1 KGHSH and CDR2 LQKENI. The ends were cut back, 6 bases at V and 10 bases at J, with 19 bases in the middle. CDR3 length equals 14 residues. CDR3 nucleotide sequence: TGTGCCAGCTCGGAAACGGCAGGGGAGAGGGAGCAGTTCTTC. Protein sequence: CASSETAGEREQFF.

This rearrangement joins TRBV7-9 to TRBJ2-7; the D gene is possibly TRBD2 (5 bases). V was pared by 5 bases and J by 5 bases, with 22 bases between. The CDR3 covers 16 residues. Germline V CDR1 and CDR2: SEHNR, FQNEAQ (reference sequence). The CDR3 loop reads CASSNNDYPQAHEQYF. CDR3 DNA sequence: TGTGCCAGCAGCAACAATGACTACCCACAAGCCCACGAGCAGTACTTC.

The chain joins TRBV30 to TRBJ2-7; 9 nucleotides match TRBD2. The CDR3 loop spans 13 amino acids. Germline loops: CDR1 GTSNPN, CDR2 SVGIG (reference sequence). Germline trimming cut 5 bases from V and 7 bases from J; bases unmatched to any gene: 9. The CDR3 nucleotides are TGTGCCTGGGCTAAGACTAGCGGACGGGAGCAGTACTTC. Translated, it gives CAWAKTSGREQYF.

The genes are TRBV11-3 and TRBJ2-7; no reliable D call. The CDR3 has 14 residues. Trimming shortened V by 5 bases and J by 6 bases, and 17 bases separated the two germline ends. Looked up from germline, CDR1 is SGHNT and CDR2 is YENEEA. The CDR3 DNA follows: TGTGCCAGCAGCGGAAGGAACGGGCTCGGCGAGCAGTACTTC. The encoded protein is CASSGRNGLGEQYF.

J is TRBJ1-1 and V is TRBV6-5; D unclear. Trimming removed 2 bases at V and 6 bases at J, with 10 bases between. Germline CDR1 reads MNHEY; CDR2 reads SVGAGI. This CDR3 has 13 residues. The CDR3 sequence is CASSYAVGAEAFF. The CDR3 DNA follows: TGTGCCAGCAGTTACGCGGTCGGGGCTGAAGCTTTCTTT.

This clone is a singleton in its sample. The chain is built from TRBV6-5 and TRBJ2-3; weak D call: TRBD1 (6 bases). This CDR3 spans 13 amino acids. CDR1 is MNHEY, CDR2 SVGAGI, per germline. Trimming cost V 7 bases and J 4 bases, with 12 bases left between them. CDR3 in amino acids: CASTWQGSDTQYF. The CDR3 bases are TGTGCCAGCACCTGGCAGGGGTCAGATACGCAGTATTTT.

This rearrangement joins TRBV6-5 to TRBJ2-3; D is unresolved. CDR1 and CDR2 from the germline V gene are MNHEY and SVGAGI. Trimming stripped 6 bases from V and 1 base from J, with 11 bases between. There are 14 residues in the CDR3. In DNA form, the CDR3 reads TGTGCCAGCAGCCGAGACGGACGCACAGATACGCAGTATTTT. Its translation: CASSRDGRTDTQYF.

The DNA for the CDR3 is TGTGCCAGCAGCTGGGACAGTGCGAACGAGCAGTACTTC. Amino acids: CASSWDSANEQYF. V and J are TRBV5-4 and TRBJ2-7, with TRBD1 identical over 7 bases. The V gene's germline CDR1 is SGHNT and CDR2 YYREEE (reference sequence). Germline trimming cut 3 bases from V and 5 bases from J; bases unmatched to any gene: 5. This CDR3 region has 13 residues.

This clone has more than one count but fewer than ten. The chain joins TRBV19 to TRBJ1-2, with 8 bases matching TRBD1. After removal of 3 bases from V and 4 bases from J, the junction contained 16 bases not matched to a gene. The CDR3 is 18 residues long. From germline, CDR1 is LNHDA and CDR2 SQIVND (reference sequence). The CDR3: CASSIRGGRTGPGYGYTF. CDR3 in DNA: TGTGCCAGTAGTATTCGTGGTGGTCGGACAGGGCCGGGCTATGGCTACACCTTC. The variable domain in full, with the rest retrieved from reference TRBV19 and TRBJ1-2, is DGGITQSPKYLFRKEGQNVTLSCEQNLNHDAMYWYRQDPGQGLRLIYYSQIVNDFQKGDIAEGYSVSREKKESFPLTVTSAQKNPTAFYLCASSIRGGRTGPGYGYTFGSGTRLTVV.

There are a few counts of this clone. The chain is built from TRBV4-2 and TRBJ1-1, with no clear D. Germline loops: CDR1 LGHNA, CDR2 YNFKEQ. CDR3 length: 13 residues. Between the trimmed V and J ends, which lost 6 bases and 0 bases, there was a span of 8 bases. CDR3 sequence reads: CASSRDMNTEAFF. CDR3 bases: TGTGCCAGCAGTAGGGATATGAACACTGAAGCTTTCTTT.

This chain uses TRBV7-2 with TRBJ1-4; D remains ambiguous. The ends were cut back, 1 base at V and 5 bases at J, with 8 bases in the middle. The CDR3 runs to 14 residues. Per the germline V gene, CDR1 is SGHTA and CDR2 is FQGNSA. CDR3 protein: CASSLGHGNEKLFF. The CDR3 bases are TGTGCCAGCAGCTTAGGGCATGGGAATGAAAAACTGTTTTTT.

The J gene is TRBJ1-4, the V gene TRBV7-2; 7 nucleotides line up with TRBD1. The J segment lost 5 bases and the V segment lost 5 bases, leaving 5 bases of the junction unmatched. The CDR3 contains 14 residues. Germline V gene lookup returns CDR1 SGHTA and CDR2 FQGNSA. The CDR3 here is CASSRQGGNEKLFF. The CDR3 nucleotides read TGTGCCAGCAGCCGACAGGGTGGAAATGAAAAACTGTTTTTT.

CDR3 nucleotide sequence: TGTGCCAGTAGTATTGGACAGGGGGCAGTAGTGAACACTGAAGCTTTCTTT. Amino acid sequence: CASSIGQGAVVNTEAFF. The chain is built from TRBV19 and TRBJ1-1, with 11 bases aligning to TRBD1. The CDR3 runs to 17 residues. Germline lookup yields CDR1 LNHDA and CDR2 SQIVND (reference sequence). V lost 3 bases and J lost 0; bases outside the gene matches: 6.

CDR3 residues: CAIAGGPGDTDTQYF. CDR3 sequence (DNA): TGTGCCATCGCGGGGGGACCCGGGGACACAGATACGCAGTATTTT. The rearrangement links TRBV6-6 to TRBJ2-3, with 8 bases fitting TRBD2. V was clipped by 10 bases and J by 2 bases; unmatched bases: 11. Germline V gives CDR1 MNHNY, CDR2 SVGAGI (reference sequence). The CDR3 consists of 15 residues.

The V call is TRBV11-3, the J call TRBJ1-3; 8 positions match TRBD1. This CDR3 is built from 16 residues. Trimming cost V 5 bases and J 4 bases; bases outside gene matches: 10. The germline V gene encodes CDR1 SGHNT and CDR2 YENEEA. DNA of the CDR3: TGTGCCAGCAGCGCGCGACAGGGGAGGTTCGGAAACACCATATATTTT. It is translated as CASSARQGRFGNTIYF.

The chain links TRBV14 to TRBJ2-7, with unresolved D. This CDR3 comprises 15 residues. CDR1 SGHDN and CDR2 FVKESK come from the germline V gene. The V gene lost 1 base and the J gene lost 2 bases, with 12 bases spanning the gap. The CDR3, as DNA: TGTGCCAGCAGCCAAGGCGGATATACCGCCTACGAGCAGTACTTC. This sequence encodes CASSQGGYTAYEQYF.

V gene TRBV11-3 combines with J gene TRBJ2-1; D not resolved. CDR1 and CDR2 (germline): SGHNT, YENEEA. CDR3 length: 14 amino acids. Trimming removed 2 bases at V and 5 bases at J, with 10 bases between. The DNA of the CDR3 is TGTGCCAGCAGCTTAAGGATACGCCACAATGAGCAGTTCTTC. It translates to CASSLRIRHNEQFF.

The chain employs TRBV6-5 and TRBJ2-3, with unresolved D. V was shortened by 6 bases and J by 4 bases, with 14 bases between the two germline ends. This CDR3 is 14 amino acids long. From germline, CDR1 is MNHEY and CDR2 SVGAGI. CDR3 DNA: TGTGCCAGCAGCTTGGGCAGGAAGGCAGATACGCAGTATTTT. It encodes CASSLGRKADTQYF.

This clone was detected once. V and J are TRBV11-3 and TRBJ2-7; 9 bases fit TRBD2. Trimming removed 1 base from V and 0 bases from J; junction bases left unmatched: 10. Germline loops: CDR1 SGHNT, CDR2 YENEEA. The CDR3 contains 18 residues. The CDR3 coding sequence is TGTGCCAGCAGCTTAGCGTCAAGACTAGCGGCCCCCTCCTACGAGCAGTACTTC. It translates to CASSLASRLAAPSYEQYF.

This clone has only one observation. The J gene is TRBJ2-5, the V gene TRBV6-1; the D gene is possibly TRBD2 (6 bases). The CDR3 length is 15 residues. Germline-derived CDR1 and CDR2 are MNHNS and SASEGT. V was shortened by 4 bases and J by 7 bases, with 19 bases between the two germline ends. CDR3: CASSALATKTGTQYF. The CDR3 DNA reads as TGTGCCAGCAGTGCGCTAGCGACGAAAACGGGGACCCAGTACTTC.

The J gene is TRBJ1-5, the V gene TRBV4-1; TRBD1 might be the D (5 bases). The CDR3 extends over 19 amino acids. Germline V lookup: CDR1 MGHRA, CDR2 YSYEKL. V was clipped by 0 bases and J by 1 base, with 19 bases between them. The DNA of the CDR3 is TGCGCCAGCAGCCAAGATCTTTACGGGACTCAAGGCAGCAATCAGCCCCAGCATTTT. It yields the protein CASSQDLYGTQGSNQPQHF.

The chain joins TRBV7-6 to TRBJ2-3; D not certain. From germline, CDR1 is SGHVS and CDR2 FNYEAQ. CDR3 length: 14 amino acids. Trimming removed 3 bases from V and 0 bases from J, with 7 bases in between. The CDR3 DNA reads TGTGCCAGCAGCTTTACGCGGAGCACAGATACGCAGTATTTT. Translation: CASSFTRSTDTQYF.

This chain connects TRBV30 to TRBJ2-4, with 9 bases lining up with TRBD1. The germline V gene encodes CDR1 GTSNPN and CDR2 SVGIG (reference sequence). V was clipped by 2 bases and J by 7 bases; unmatched bases: 6. The CDR3 loop spans 14 amino acids. As DNA, the CDR3 is TGTGCCTGGAGTCTGGACAGGGGTTTGAACATTCAGTACTTC. This sequence encodes CAWSLDRGLNIQYF.

The table lists this clone with a count of one. The V gene is TRBV5-1, the J gene TRBJ2-7, with TRBD1 identical over 9 bases. The trim removed 4 bases at V and 0 bases at J, leaving 8 bases unmatched. Germline assignment: CDR1 SGHRS and CDR2 YFSETQ. CDR3 length: 16 residues. The chain's CDR3 is CASSVGQGIGSYEQYF. The DNA for the CDR3 is TGCGCCAGCAGCGTGGGACAGGGTATAGGCTCCTACGAGCAGTACTTC. Drawing the rest from reference TRBV5-1 and TRBJ2-7, the complete variable domain is KAGVTQTPRYLIKTRGQQVTLSCSPISGHRSVSWYQQTPGQGLQFLFEYFSETQRNKGNFPGRFSGRQFSNSRSEMNVSTLELGDSALYLCASSVGQGIGSYEQYFGPGTRLTVT.

V gene TRBV7-9 combines with J gene TRBJ2-7; 9 bases map to TRBD1. The CDR3 contains 14 residues. The trim removed 4 bases at V and 4 bases at J, leaving 5 bases unmatched. Germline V gene data show CDR1 as SEHNR and CDR2 as FQNEAQ (reference sequence). The CDR3 DNA is TGTGCCAGCAGCTCGGGACAGGGTTTTTACGAGCAGTACTTC. This translates into CASSSGQGFYEQYF.

This chain links TRBV7-2 with TRBJ2-1; 11 bases align to TRBD2. CDR1 and CDR2 (germline): SGHTA, FQGNSA. The CDR3 is 19 residues long. Unmatched junction bases numbered 9, after V lost 1 base and J lost 1 base. CDR3 loop: CASSLVGLAGAGSYNEQFF. The CDR3 DNA follows: TGTGCCAGCAGCTTAGTTGGACTAGCGGGCGCCGGGTCCTACAATGAGCAGTTCTTC.